This T cell receptor (beta chain) was sequenced for a study of cytomegalovirus exposure and HLA in healthy donors. The protocol was immunoSEQ multiplex PCR, while the TCRdb copy is restricted to in-frame clones and leaves out a portion. Altogether approximately 110,000 clones are present, roughly 86% being singletons, with the ten largest covering about 2%. The donors formed part of the roughly 120-subject validation cohort, distinct from the roughly 630-subject first cohort. The CDR3 is made up of 15 amino acids. V dropped 4 bases and J dropped 1; count of bases not matched to a gene: 7. CDR1 SGHNT and CDR2 YYREEE come from the germline V gene (reference sequence).

Sequencing input: PBMCs. The sequence derives from a woman under 30 in good health and CMV-seronegative. V usage is TRBV5-4 and J usage is TRBJ2-5, with 7 nucleotides matching TRBD1. CDR3 region: CASSRVGQAQETQYF. The CDR3, as DNA: TGTGCCAGCAGCCGCGTCGGACAGGCCCAAGAGACCCAGTACTTC.